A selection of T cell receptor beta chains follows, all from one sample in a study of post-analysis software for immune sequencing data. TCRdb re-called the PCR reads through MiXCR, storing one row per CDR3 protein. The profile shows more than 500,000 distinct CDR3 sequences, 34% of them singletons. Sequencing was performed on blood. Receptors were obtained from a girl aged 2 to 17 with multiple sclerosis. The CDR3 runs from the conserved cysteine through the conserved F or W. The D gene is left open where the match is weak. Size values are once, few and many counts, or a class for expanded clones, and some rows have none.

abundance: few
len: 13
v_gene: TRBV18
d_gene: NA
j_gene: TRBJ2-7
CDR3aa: CASSLRQDAEQYF
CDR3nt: TGTGCCAGCTCACTCCGACAGGACGCCGAGCAGTACTTC

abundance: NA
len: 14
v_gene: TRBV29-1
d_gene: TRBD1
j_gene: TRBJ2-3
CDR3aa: CSVETGEGTDTQYF
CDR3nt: TGCAGCGTTGAGACAGGGGAAGGCACAGATACGCAGTATTTT

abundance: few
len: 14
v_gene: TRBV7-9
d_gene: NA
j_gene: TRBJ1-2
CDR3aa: CASSLDRAEDGYTF
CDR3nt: TGTGCCAGCAGCTTAGACAGGGCGGAGGATGGCTACACCTTC

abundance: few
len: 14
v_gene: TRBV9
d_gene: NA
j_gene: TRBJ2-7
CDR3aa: CASSVGASAYEQYF
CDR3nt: TGTGCCAGCAGCGTAGGCGCGTCCGCCTACGAGCAGTACTTC

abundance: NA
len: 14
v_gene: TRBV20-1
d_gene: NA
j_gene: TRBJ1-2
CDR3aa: CSATRGGNLYGYTF
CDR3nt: TGCAGTGCCACACGGGGGGGGAACCTCTATGGCTACACCTTC

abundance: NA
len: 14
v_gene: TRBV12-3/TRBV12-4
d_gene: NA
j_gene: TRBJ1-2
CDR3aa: CATSDNVEGYGYTF
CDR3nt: TGTGCCACATCCGACAACGTGGAAGGATATGGCTACACCTTC

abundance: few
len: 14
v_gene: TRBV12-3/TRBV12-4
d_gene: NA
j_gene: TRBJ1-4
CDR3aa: CASSLAGSNEKLFF
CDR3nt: TGTGCCAGCAGTTTGGCGGGCTCGAATGAAAAACTGTTTTTT

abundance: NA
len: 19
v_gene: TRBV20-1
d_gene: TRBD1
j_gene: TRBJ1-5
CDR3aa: CSAREFLGQGAYSNQPQHF
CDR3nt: TGCAGTGCTAGAGAGTTTCTGGGACAGGGGGCTTATAGCAATCAGCCCCAGCATTTT

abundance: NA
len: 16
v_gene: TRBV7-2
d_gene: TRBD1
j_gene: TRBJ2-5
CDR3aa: CASSLGNRGRQETQYF
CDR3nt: TGTGCCAGCAGCTTGGGGAACAGGGGGAGGCAAGAGACCCAGTACTTC

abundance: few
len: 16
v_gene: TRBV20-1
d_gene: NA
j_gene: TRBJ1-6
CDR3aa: CSARDLPRGGNSPLHF
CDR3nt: TGCAGTGCTAGAGATTTGCCCCGGGGGGGGAATTCACCCCTCCACTTT

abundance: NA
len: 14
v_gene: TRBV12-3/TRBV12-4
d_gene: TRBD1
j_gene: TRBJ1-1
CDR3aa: CASTSDRDRTEAFF
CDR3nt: TGTGCCAGCACCTCGGACAGGGACCGCACTGAAGCTTTCTTT

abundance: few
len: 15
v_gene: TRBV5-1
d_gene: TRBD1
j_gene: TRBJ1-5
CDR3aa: CASSRGQGANQPQHF
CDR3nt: TGCGCCAGCAGCCGGGGACAGGGCGCCAATCAGCCCCAGCATTTT

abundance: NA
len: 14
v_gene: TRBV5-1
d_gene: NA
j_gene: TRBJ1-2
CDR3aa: CASSLTGGGYGYTF
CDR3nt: TGCGCCAGCAGCTTGACCGGAGGTGGCTATGGCTACACCTTC

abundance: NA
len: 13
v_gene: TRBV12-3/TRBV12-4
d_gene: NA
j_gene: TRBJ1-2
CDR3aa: CASSPTLDYGYTF
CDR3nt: TGCGCCAGCAGCCCGACCCTTGACTATGGCTACACCTTC

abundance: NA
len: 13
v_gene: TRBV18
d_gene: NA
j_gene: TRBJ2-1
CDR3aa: CASSTSENNEQFF
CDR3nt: TGTGCCAGCTCAACTTCAGAAAACAATGAGCAGTTCTTC

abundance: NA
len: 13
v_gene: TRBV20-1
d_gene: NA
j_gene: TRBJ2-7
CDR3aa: CSAEGGLSGEQYF
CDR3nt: TGCAGTGCTGAGGGGGGCCTTTCAGGCGAGCAGTACTTC

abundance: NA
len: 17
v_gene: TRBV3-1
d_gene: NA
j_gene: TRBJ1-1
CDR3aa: CASCQGPRQALNTEAFF
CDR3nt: TGTGCCAGCTGCCAGGGACCGAGACAGGCTCTGAACACTGAAGCTTTCTTT

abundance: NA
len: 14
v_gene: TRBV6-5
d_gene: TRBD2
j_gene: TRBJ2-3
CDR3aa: CASGSGSSTDTQYF
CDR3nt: TGTGCCAGCGGTAGCGGGTCTAGCACAGATACGCAGTATTTT

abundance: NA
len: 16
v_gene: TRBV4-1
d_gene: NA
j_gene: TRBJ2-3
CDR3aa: CASSHWRKSWADTQYF
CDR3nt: TGCGCCAGCAGCCATTGGAGGAAGTCATGGGCAGATACGCAGTATTTT

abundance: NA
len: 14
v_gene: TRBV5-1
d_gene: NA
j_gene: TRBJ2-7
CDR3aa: CASSLEVGSYEQYF
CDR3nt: TGCGCCAGCAGCTTGGAGGTCGGTTCCTACGAGCAGTACTTC

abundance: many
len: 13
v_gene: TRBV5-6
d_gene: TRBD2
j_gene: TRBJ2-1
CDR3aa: CASGQRGVYEQFF
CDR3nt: TGTGCCAGCGGCCAGCGGGGGGTGTATGAGCAGTTCTTC

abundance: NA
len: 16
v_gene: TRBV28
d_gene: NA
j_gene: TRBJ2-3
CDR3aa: CASSFVVGQSTDTQYF
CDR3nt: TGTGCCAGCAGTTTCGTCGTAGGACAGAGCACAGATACGCAGTATTTT

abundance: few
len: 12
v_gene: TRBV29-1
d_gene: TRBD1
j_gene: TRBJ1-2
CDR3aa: CSVEDHRGGYTF
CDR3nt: TGCAGCGTTGAAGATCACAGGGGTGGCTACACCTTC

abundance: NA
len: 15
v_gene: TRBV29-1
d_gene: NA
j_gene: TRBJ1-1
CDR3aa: CSVEPTPPQNTEAFF
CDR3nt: TGCAGCGTTGAGCCTACCCCTCCCCAGAACACTGAAGCTTTCTTT

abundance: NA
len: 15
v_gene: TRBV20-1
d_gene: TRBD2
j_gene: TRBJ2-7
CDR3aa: CSARDILAEPYEQYF
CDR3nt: TGCAGTGCTAGAGATATACTAGCGGAACCCTACGAGCAGTACTTC

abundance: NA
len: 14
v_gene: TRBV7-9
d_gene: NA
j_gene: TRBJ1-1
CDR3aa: CASSLYREGTEAFF
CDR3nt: TGTGCCAGCAGCCTCTACAGGGAAGGCACTGAAGCTTTCTTT

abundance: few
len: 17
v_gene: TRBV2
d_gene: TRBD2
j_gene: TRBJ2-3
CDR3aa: CASRGLAGATSTDTQYF
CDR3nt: TGTGCCAGCAGGGGACTAGCGGGGGCGACTAGCACAGATACGCAGTATTTT

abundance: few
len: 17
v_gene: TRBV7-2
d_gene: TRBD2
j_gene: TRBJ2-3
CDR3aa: CASSSTSGGASTDTQYF
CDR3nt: TGTGCCAGCAGCTCCACTAGCGGGGGGGCCAGCACAGATACGCAGTATTTT

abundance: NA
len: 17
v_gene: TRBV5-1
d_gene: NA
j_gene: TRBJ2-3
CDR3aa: CASSLWRPIPSMDTQYF
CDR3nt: TGCGCCAGCAGCTTGTGGAGGCCGATACCATCGATGGATACGCAGTATTTT

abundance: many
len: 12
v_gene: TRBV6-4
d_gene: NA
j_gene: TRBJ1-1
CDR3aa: CASSDSVKGAFF
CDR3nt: TGTGCCAGCAGTGACTCGGTCAAAGGAGCTTTCTTT

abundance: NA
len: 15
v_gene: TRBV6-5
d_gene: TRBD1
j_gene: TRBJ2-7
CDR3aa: CASSPIQGPLYEQYF
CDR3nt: TGTGCCAGCAGCCCTATACAGGGGCCACTCTACGAGCAGTACTTC

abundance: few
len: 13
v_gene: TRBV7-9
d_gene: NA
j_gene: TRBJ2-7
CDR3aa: CASSVGNSYEQYF
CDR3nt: TGTGCCAGCAGCGTCGGGAACTCCTACGAGCAGTACTTC

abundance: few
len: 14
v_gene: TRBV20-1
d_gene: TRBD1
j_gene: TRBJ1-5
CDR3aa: CSAKATGMSQPQHF
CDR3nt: TGCAGTGCAAAAGCGACAGGGATGAGTCAGCCCCAGCATTTT

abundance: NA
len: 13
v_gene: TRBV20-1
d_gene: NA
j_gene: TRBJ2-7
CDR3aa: CSARSMGDYEQYF
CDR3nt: TGCAGTGCTAGATCCATGGGCGACTACGAGCAGTACTTC

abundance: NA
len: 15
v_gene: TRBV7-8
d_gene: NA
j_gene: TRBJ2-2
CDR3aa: CASSSGGGGTGELFF
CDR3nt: TGTGCCAGCAGCTCTGGAGGGGGCGGGACCGGGGAGCTGTTTTTT

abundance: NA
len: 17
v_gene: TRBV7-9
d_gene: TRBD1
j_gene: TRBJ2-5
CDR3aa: CASSSPSPGGSQETQYF
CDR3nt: TGTGCCAGCAGCTCCCCTTCCCCAGGGGGATCCCAAGAGACCCAGTACTTC

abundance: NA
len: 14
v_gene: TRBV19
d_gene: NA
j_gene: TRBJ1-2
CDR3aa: CASSIVGLRYGYTF
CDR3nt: TGTGCCAGTAGTATCGTGGGATTGAGATATGGCTACACCTTC

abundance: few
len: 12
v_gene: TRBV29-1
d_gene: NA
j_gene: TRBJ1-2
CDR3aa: CSVVTQYYGYTF
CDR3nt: TGCAGCGTTGTTACTCAGTACTATGGCTACACCTTC

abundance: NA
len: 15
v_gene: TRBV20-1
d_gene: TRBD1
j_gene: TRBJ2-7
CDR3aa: CSAQIIDRGLYEQYF
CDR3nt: TGCAGTGCTCAGATAATAGACAGGGGGCTCTACGAGCAGTACTTC

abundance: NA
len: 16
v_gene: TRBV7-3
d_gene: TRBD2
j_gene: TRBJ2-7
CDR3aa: CVSSLATSGNYNEQYF
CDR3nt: TGCGTCAGCAGCTTAGCGACTAGCGGGAATTACAATGAGCAGTACTTC